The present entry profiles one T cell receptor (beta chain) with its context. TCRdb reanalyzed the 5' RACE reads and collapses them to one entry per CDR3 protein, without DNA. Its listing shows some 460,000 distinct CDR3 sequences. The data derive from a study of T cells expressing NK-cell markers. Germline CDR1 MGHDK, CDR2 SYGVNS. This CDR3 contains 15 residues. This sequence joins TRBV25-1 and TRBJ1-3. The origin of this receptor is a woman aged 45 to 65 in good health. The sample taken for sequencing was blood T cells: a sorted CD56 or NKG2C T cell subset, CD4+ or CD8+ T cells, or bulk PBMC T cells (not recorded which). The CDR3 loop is CASQSMGRSGNTIYF.